This TCR beta chain emerged from a study of cytomegalovirus exposure and HLA in healthy donors. Study-wide background: A preliminary data release comprised 80 million to 95 million unique TCRs obtained from HLA-typed donors.

The germline V gene encodes CDR1 MNHNS and CDR2 SASEGT. The length of the CDR3 is 14 residues. It was with 60 Vbeta and 13 Jbeta primers that the PCR ran. The protocol was immunoSEQ multiplex PCR, while the TCRdb copy is restricted to in-frame clones and leaves out a portion. The sample lists some 110,000 clones, about four fifths occurring once. Study observations and caveats: A previous analysis found most TCR beta V segments productive roughly 87% or roughly 30% of the time.

To note about this clone: As yet, its antigen is unknown.

Material: PBMCs. The chain uses TRBV6-1 and TRBJ2-5; TRBD1 matches at 9 bases. The assigned J gene may be wrong: the sequence end matches TRBJ2-7 better. This TCR derives from a man aged 25-45 years in good health and CMV-seropositive. DNA for the CDR3: TGTGCCAGCAGCAAAAGGACAGGGGTGAACGAGCAGTACTTC. This translates into CASSKRTGVNEQYF.